This TCR beta chain was sequenced during a study of blood T cells in healthy people across ages. Study-level points and caveats: Observed TCR beta diversity showed a strong correlation with the percentage of naive T cells as measured by flow cytometry. A roughly linear age-dependent decrease characterized TCR beta diversity per million T cells.

PCR was performed a second time for about 7 to 12 cycles using a sample-barcoded 5' primer and a J-beta primer mix. Tagging of each cDNA molecule was performed by a template-switch adaptor with 12 random nucleotides. A single record per CDR3 protein comes from TCRdb applying MiXCR to the 5' RACE reads. Among around 2 million distinct CDR3 sequences, roughly two fifths were seen once, and the ten largest hold under 30%. CDR1 is ENHRY, CDR2 SYGVKD, per germline. CDR3 length: 15 amino acids. With V trimmed by 6 bases and J by 0 bases, 6 bases remained unmatched. Concerning this clonotype: Antigen unknown.

The genes are TRBV10-3 and TRBJ2-7, with TRBD1 matching 9 bases. This TCR derives from a human donor in good health. Sequences were obtained from blood. CDR3 in amino acids: CAIRGGTGNSYEQYF. The CDR3 bases are TGTGCCATCAGAGGGGGGACAGGGAACTCCTACGAGCAGTACTTC.